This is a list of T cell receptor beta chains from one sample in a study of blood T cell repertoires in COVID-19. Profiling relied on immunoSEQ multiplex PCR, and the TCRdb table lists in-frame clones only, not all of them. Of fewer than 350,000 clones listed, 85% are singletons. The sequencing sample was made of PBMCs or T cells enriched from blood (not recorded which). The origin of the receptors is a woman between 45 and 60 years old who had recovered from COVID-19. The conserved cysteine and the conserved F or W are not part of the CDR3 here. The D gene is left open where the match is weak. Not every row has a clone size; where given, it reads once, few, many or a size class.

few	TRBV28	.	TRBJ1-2	ASSLSTGQGGYT
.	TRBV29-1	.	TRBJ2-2	SVAREANTGELF
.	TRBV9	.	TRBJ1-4	ASSSGGGVNEKLF
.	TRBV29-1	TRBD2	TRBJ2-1	SGSTSGSNEQF
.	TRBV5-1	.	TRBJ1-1	ASSFSGGTEAF
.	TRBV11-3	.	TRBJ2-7	ASSPGRGSSYEQY
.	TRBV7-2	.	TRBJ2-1	ASSSPGRSGDEQF
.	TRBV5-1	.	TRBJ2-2	ASSAGQNTGELF
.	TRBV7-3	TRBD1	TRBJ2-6	ASSAPGQGAGANVLT
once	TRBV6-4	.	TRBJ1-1	ASSDSAGNTEAF
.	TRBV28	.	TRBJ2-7	ASSLFFYEQY
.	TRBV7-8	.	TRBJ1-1	ASSDGGTTEAF
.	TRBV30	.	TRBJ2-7	AWSGGPYEQY
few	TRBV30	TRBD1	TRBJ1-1	AWSAQGAGGEAF
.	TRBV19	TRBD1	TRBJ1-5	ATRTGLQPQH
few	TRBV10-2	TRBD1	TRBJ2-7	ASSESGVGTGAYEQY
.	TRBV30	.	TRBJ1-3	AWTLGGYYSGNTIY
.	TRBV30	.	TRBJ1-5	AYRQYPNQPQH
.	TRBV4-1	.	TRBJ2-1	ASSWLTASSYNEQF
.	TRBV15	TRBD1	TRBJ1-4	ATSRETGGGEKLF
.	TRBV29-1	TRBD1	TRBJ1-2	SVWTGDIYGYT
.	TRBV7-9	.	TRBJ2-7	ASSRSYEQY
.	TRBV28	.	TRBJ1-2	ASSSAGPRNYGYT
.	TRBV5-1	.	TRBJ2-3	ASSPDAATDTQY
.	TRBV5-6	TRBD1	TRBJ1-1	ASSFSQGAGAF
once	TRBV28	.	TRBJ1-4	ASSPLGRNNEKLF
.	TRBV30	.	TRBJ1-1	ALEKSTEAF